This T cell receptor (beta chain) appears in the sequencing data of a study of beta chain features in type 1 diabetes. General study points: Shortening of TCRB CDR3s, moderate but significant, appeared in all four CD4+ subsets of Type 1 diabetes patients.

Every isolated RNA sample was fully reverse transcribed, so sequencing captured expressed TCRB transcripts. Clones were sequenced by immunoSEQ multiplex PCR, and TCRdb holds only the in-frame ones, with some missing. This table has around 56,000 clones, roughly 52% appearing once. The germline CDR1 and CDR2 sequences are SGHDN and FVKESK. Between the trimmed V and J ends, which lost 4 bases and 0 bases, there was a span of 12 bases. The length of the CDR3 is 15 residues. For this clone: No antigen is known for it.

Sorting produced populations that all topped 95% purity. The sequencing sample was made of Tregs from blood. The J gene is TRBJ1-1, the V gene TRBV14; D not certain. The clonotype was recovered from a woman aged 40 to 50 with type 1 diabetes. The CDR3 nucleotides are TGTGCCAGCAGCCGGCAGGCTTCCGTGAACACTGAAGCTTTCTTT. Its protein is CASSRQASVNTEAFF.